This T cell receptor (beta chain) was sequenced for a study of blood T cells in healthy people across ages. Regarding the study as a whole: Naive CD4+ cell counts and diversity both ran higher in long-lived than in aged donors. TCR beta diversity, measured per million T cells, fell in a roughly linear way with age.

CDR3 length: 13 amino acids. CDR1 is MNHEY, CDR2 SVGAGI, per germline. Trimming removed 6 bases from V and 6 bases from J, with 13 bases in between. Only one count was recorded for this clonotype. Its cognate antigen is unknown. Then a second PCR, running about 6 to 12 cycles, was carried out with a sample-barcoded 5' primer and a J-beta primer mix. Each cDNA molecule was tagged by a template-switch adaptor that had 12 random nucleotides. TCRdb ran MiXCR on the 5' RACE reads and lists one entry per CDR3 protein. Of about 1,400,000 distinct CDR3 sequences in the sample, roughly 40% were seen once. This clonotype was sampled from a woman aged 18-29 years in good health. The sequenced sample consisted of blood. This chain joins TRBV6-5 and TRBJ2-3; D possibly matches TRBD1 or TRBD2 (5 bases each). CDR3 region: CASRGPRSDTQYF. In DNA, the CDR3 is TGTGCCAGCAGGGGACCGCGGTCGGATACGCAGTATTTT.